Listed here are 2 T cell receptor beta chains from one sample, sequenced in a study of blood T cell repertoires in COVID-19. Generated by immunoSEQ multiplex PCR, the TCRdb table keeps only in-frame clones and is missing some. Among some 52,000 clones, roughly nine tenths were seen once, and the ten largest hold about 15%. What was sequenced was peripheral blood. Source of these receptors: a human donor with active COVID-19. The donor label of this sample is uncertain.

The gene calls are TRBV3-1 (or the pseudogene TRBV3-2) and TRBJ2-5; D unresolved. Germline CDR1 and CDR2: LGHDT and YNNKEL (reference sequence). The CDR3 contains 14 residues. V lost 3 bases, J lost 4 bases, and 12 bases lay in between. Here the CDR3 reads CASSQAGFRETQYF. The CDR3 DNA is TGTGCCAGCAGCCAGGCCGGGTTTAGAGAGACCCAGTACTTC.

The chain joins TRBV29-1 to TRBJ1-5, with 7 bases lining up with TRBD1. The CDR3 runs 12 residues. The germline gives CDR1 SQVTM, CDR2 ANQGSEA. The chain's CDR3 is CATGFGDQPQHF. The CDR3 DNA is TGCGCGACAGGGTTTGGGGATCAGCCCCAGCATTTT.